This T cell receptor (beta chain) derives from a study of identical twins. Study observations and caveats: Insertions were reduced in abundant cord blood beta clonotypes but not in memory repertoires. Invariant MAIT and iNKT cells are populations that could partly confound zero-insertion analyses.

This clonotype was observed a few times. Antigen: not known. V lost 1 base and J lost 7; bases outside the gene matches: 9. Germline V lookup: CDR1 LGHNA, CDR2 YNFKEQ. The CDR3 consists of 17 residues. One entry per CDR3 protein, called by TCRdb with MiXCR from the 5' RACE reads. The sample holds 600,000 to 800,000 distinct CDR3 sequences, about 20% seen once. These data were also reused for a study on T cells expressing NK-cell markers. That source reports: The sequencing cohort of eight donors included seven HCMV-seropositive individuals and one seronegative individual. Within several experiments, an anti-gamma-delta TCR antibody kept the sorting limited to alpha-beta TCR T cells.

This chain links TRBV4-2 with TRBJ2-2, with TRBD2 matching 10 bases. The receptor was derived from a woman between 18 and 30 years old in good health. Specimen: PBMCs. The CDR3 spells CASSQGSSGGAVGELFF. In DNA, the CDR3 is TGTGCCAGCAGCCAAGGATCAAGCGGGGGGGCCGTCGGGGAGCTGTTTTTT.